The text below deals with one T cell receptor (beta chain). The target antigen is unknown. This entry comes from a study of monozygotic twins with inflammatory bowel disease. Study observations and caveats: Comparison of concordant versus discordant twins revealed no difference in repertoire similarity, possibly due to limited power. Added variability in patient repertoires may stem from differing immunosuppressive treatments.

Germline V CDR1 and CDR2: SGHRS, YFSETQ. The CDR3 consists of 15 residues. TCRdb reprocessed the 5' RACE reads and reports one entry per CDR3 protein, with no DNA. Recorded here are a few hundred thousand distinct CDR3 sequences; the top ten clones represent 1.6%. The chain uses TRBV5-1 and TRBJ2-3. Material: blood. This TCR came from a human donor with ulcerative colitis or Crohn's disease, or a healthy co-twin of an affected twin (not recorded which). This CDR3 is CASSSRGFQADTQYF. Full variable domain (rest looked up from reference TRBV5-1 and TRBJ2-3): KAGVTQTPRYLIKTRGQQVTLSCSPISGHRSVSWYQQTPGQGLQFLFEYFSETQRNKGNFPGRFSGRQFSNSRSEMNVSTLELGDSALYLCASSSRGFQADTQYFGPGTRLTVL.